These 9 T cell receptor beta chains were all obtained from the same sample, sequenced in a study of molecular identifiers for immune sequencing clone quantification. TCRdb analysed the PCR reads with MiXCR anew, one entry per CDR3 protein. The table records around 70,000 distinct CDR3 sequences, around a sixth of them present only once. Sequenced sample: naive CD8+ T cells from blood, with Jurkat cell RNA spiked in. As to subset: FACS-sorted CD8+CD4-CCR7+CD45RA+ naive T cells. The receptors shown here come from a human donor in good health. Some libraries in this study had Jurkat cell RNA spiked in.

This clonotype was counted ten times or more. The rearrangement uses TRBV6-5 and TRBJ1-5; D may be TRBD1 (5 bases). Per germline, CDR1 MNHEY and CDR2 SVGAGI. There are 15 residues in the CDR3. With 6 bases removed from V and 0 bases from J, the gap between germline ends came to 12 bases. The CDR3 region has the DNA TGTGCCAGCAGGCCGGGACGCAATAGCAATCAGCCCCAGCATTTT. Translated, it gives CASRPGRNSNQPQHF.

As concerns this clonotype: Being one base from a much bigger clone, this may be a read error. This is likely a read error, given that the CDR3 carries no conserved phenylalanine or tryptophan at its end. The chain links TRBV28 to TRBJ1-4, with D unclear. With 6 bases removed from V and 4 bases from J, the gap between germline ends came to 12 bases. The CDR3 runs 14 residues. Germline V CDR1 and CDR2: MDHEN, SYDVKM. The CDR3 nucleotides read TGTGCCAGCAGCTGGATCGCGGATAATGAAAAACTGTTTCTT. It yields the protein CASSWIADNEKLFL.

The V call is TRBV11-2, the J call TRBJ1-6, with D possibly TRBD1 on 5 matching bases. Trimming pared 2 bases from V and 7 bases from J, leaving 15 bases between. Germline V gene sequence: CDR1 SGHAT, CDR2 FQNNGV. This CDR3 region has 16 residues. In DNA form, the CDR3 reads TGTGCCAGCAGCTTAACCTGGTCCAGGGTCAATTCACCCCTCCACTTT. Translating it yields CASSLTWSRVNSPLHF.

A remark on this clonotype: A much larger clone sits a single nucleotide away, making a read error possible. For the CDR3, the DNA is TGTGCCTGCAGCCGGACCTACACAGATACGCAGTATTTT. Encoded protein: CACSRTYTDTQYF. This chain connects TRBV12-3 or TRBV12-4 to TRBJ2-3; D is uncertain. The CDR3 totals 13 residues.

Details on this clonotype: A single base separates this from a much larger clone, so it may be a read error. This chain links TRBV5-1 with TRBJ2-1; D might be TRBD1 or TRBD2, each matching 6 bases. The V gene lost 2 bases and the J gene lost 2 bases, with 20 bases spanning the gap. The V gene's germline CDR1 is SGHRS and CDR2 YFSETQ. The CDR3 extends over 18 amino acids. The CDR3 spells CASSLFLGAGTPYNEQFF. DNA of the CDR3: TGCGCCAGCAGCTTATTCCTGGGGGCGGGGACCCCCTACAATGAGCAGTTCTTC.

This clonotype was counted many times. The CDR3 region has the DNA TGCGCCAGCAGCTCCGCGACGGGGTACGAGCAGTACTTC. It is translated as CASSSATGYEQYF. J is TRBJ2-7 and V is TRBV4-1; maybe TRBD2 (5 bases). CDR1 and CDR2 (germline): MGHRA, YSYEKL. Trimming shortened V by 5 bases and J by 4 bases, and 12 bases separated the two germline ends. The CDR3 length is 13 residues.

Concerning this clonotype: At one end the junction does not follow the germline gene, possibly because of a read error. CDR3 bases: TGTGCCAGCGCCTGGGTGCAGGGTTACAATGGGCAGTTCTTC. Encoded protein: CASAWVQGYNGQFF. This chain joins TRBV12-3 or TRBV12-4 and TRBJ2-1; possible D gene TRBD1, 5 bases. The CDR3 has 14 residues.

This clonotype has at least ten counts. This chain connects TRBV30 to TRBJ2-7; possible D gene TRBD1, 6 bases. The germline CDR1 and CDR2 sequences are GTSNPN and SVGIG (reference sequence). Trimming pared 3 bases from V and 5 bases from J, leaving 14 bases between. The CDR3 has 13 amino acids. The CDR3 nucleotides are TGTGCCTGGAGCGACACAGGGTGGAACGAGCAGTACTTC. The encoded protein is CAWSDTGWNEQYF.

A note on this clonotype: Since a much larger clone is just one base distant, this may be a read error. The V and J genes are TRBV27 and TRBJ2-7; unclear D gene. CDR1 and CDR2 (germline): MNHEY, SMNVEV (reference sequence). The CDR3 totals 15 residues. V was pared by 0 bases and J by 7 bases, with 16 bases between. Here the CDR3 DNA reads TGTGCCAGCAGTTTATCGAGGAGCCCCCTTCTGGAGCAGTACTTC. It translates to CASSLSRSPLLEQYF.